This T cell receptor beta chain was identified during a study of human T cells and chemical hapten exposure. Study outcomes and limitations: Significantly greater numbers of large CDR3 similarity clusters came from expanded TCRs than from controls.

A remark on this clonotype: Its target is not known.

The germline V gene has CDR1 SEHNR and CDR2 FQNEAQ (reference sequence). Trimming left V 3 bases short and J 4 bases short, with 10 bases between. This CDR3 spans 14 amino acids. The study used a library that attached unique molecular identifiers to individual cDNA molecules. TCRdb re-derived calls from the RACE reads in MiXCR, one entry per CDR3 protein. The sample shows some 360,000 distinct CDR3 sequences, less than 6.5% of them seen only once. Time point given: pre-sensitization, week 0. Documented treatment: therapeutic diphenylcyclopropenone sensitization with weekly scalp DPC. This chain joins TRBV7-9 and TRBJ2-1; D is perhaps TRBD2 (6 bases). The sequence was obtained from a woman aged 45 to 65 with alopecia areata. Some clones in this sample may be carry-over from other donors' samples. The sequencing used whole blood, collected in connection with sensitization to the hapten diphenylcyclopropenone (DPC). The CDR3 DNA sequence: TGTGCCAGCAGCTTCGGGAGTGGGTACAATGAGCAGTTCTTC. Amino acids: CASSFGSGYNEQFF.